This is a list of T cell receptor beta chains from one sample in a study of somatic mutations in cytotoxic T cells in rheumatoid arthritis. TCRdb's table, derived via immunoSEQ multiplex PCR, lists solely in-frame clones and lacks some. The table includes 13,000 or so clones, 74% detected once. The sample taken for sequencing was CD8+ T cells sorted from blood. The receptors here all came from an adult with rheumatoid arthritis. Both conserved end residues are part of each CDR3. Fields, in order: V gene, J gene, clone size, D gene, CDR3 protein, CDR3 DNA. A D gene is named only where the DNA matches it firmly. Where a row states a size, it is once, few, many or the class of an expanded clone; other rows omit it.

v_gene: TRBV30
j_gene: TRBJ1-5
abundance: few
d_gene: TRBD1
CDR3aa: CAWSVETGVVQPQHF
CDR3nt: TGTGCCTGGAGTGTGGAGACAGGGGTCGTGCAGCCCCAGCATTTT

v_gene: TRBV28
j_gene: TRBJ1-6
abundance: -
d_gene: TRBD1
CDR3aa: CASRPSNRGEAPLHF
CDR3nt: TGTGCCAGCAGACCTTCAAACAGGGGGGAAGCACCCCTCCACTTT

v_gene: TRBV9
j_gene: TRBJ1-6
abundance: -
d_gene: -
CDR3aa: CASSVEGNSYNSPLHF
CDR3nt: TGTGCCAGCAGCGTAGAAGGTAACTCCTATAATTCACCCCTCCACTTT

v_gene: TRBV4-1
j_gene: TRBJ2-7
abundance: -
d_gene: -
CDR3aa: CASSQGSLPYEQYF
CDR3nt: TGCGCCAGCAGCCAAGGTAGCCTCCCCTACGAGCAGTACTTC

v_gene: TRBV18
j_gene: TRBJ1-1
abundance: medium-sized
d_gene: -
CDR3aa: CASSPYYPQGRTEAFF
CDR3nt: TGTGCCAGCTCACCCTATTACCCACAGGGAAGGACTGAAGCTTTCTTT

v_gene: TRBV27
j_gene: TRBJ1-2
abundance: few
d_gene: -
CDR3aa: CASSLKTAANYGYTF
CDR3nt: TGTGCCAGCAGTTTAAAGACAGCTGCTAACTATGGCTACACCTTC

v_gene: TRBV6-6
j_gene: TRBJ1-4
abundance: -
d_gene: TRBD1
CDR3aa: CASSSQGLNEKLFF
CDR3nt: TGTGCCAGCAGTTCACAGGGGCTAAATGAAAAACTGTTTTTT

v_gene: TRBV5-5
j_gene: TRBJ1-1
abundance: -
d_gene: -
CDR3aa: CASSWDLGNTEAFF
CDR3nt: TGTGCCAGCAGTTGGGACCTCGGGAACACTGAAGCTTTCTTT

v_gene: TRBV5-8
j_gene: TRBJ1-5
abundance: -
d_gene: TRBD1
CDR3aa: CASSIGQGVNQPQHF
CDR3nt: TGTGCCAGCAGCATAGGACAGGGGGTGAATCAGCCCCAGCATTTT

v_gene: TRBV18
j_gene: TRBJ2-1
abundance: -
d_gene: TRBD2
CDR3aa: CASSPQRGEGNEQFF
CDR3nt: TGTGCCAGCTCACCACAGCGGGGGGAAGGCAATGAGCAGTTCTTC

v_gene: TRBV7-9
j_gene: TRBJ1-6
abundance: -
d_gene: -
CDR3aa: CASSPPGGPGYSPLHF
CDR3nt: TGTGCCAGCAGCCCACCGGGGGGCCCCGGTTATTCACCCCTCCACTTT

v_gene: TRBV7-6
j_gene: TRBJ2-5
abundance: -
d_gene: TRBD1
CDR3aa: CASSSDRGYETQYF
CDR3nt: TGTGCCAGCAGCTCCGACAGGGGATACGAGACCCAGTACTTC

v_gene: TRBV9
j_gene: TRBJ2-3
abundance: -
d_gene: -
CDR3aa: CASSVEVGADTQYF
CDR3nt: TGTGCCAGCAGCGTAGAGGTAGGCGCAGATACGCAGTATTTT

v_gene: TRBV6-5
j_gene: TRBJ1-1
abundance: few
d_gene: -
CDR3aa: CASSVGETEAFF
CDR3nt: TGTGCCAGCAGTGTTGGTGAAACTGAAGCTTTCTTT

v_gene: TRBV9
j_gene: TRBJ2-2
abundance: -
d_gene: TRBD2
CDR3aa: CASSVEVGGAGELFF
CDR3nt: TGTGCCAGCAGCGTAGAGGTGGGAGGGGCCGGGGAGCTGTTTTTT

v_gene: TRBV2
j_gene: TRBJ2-3
abundance: -
d_gene: TRBD1
CDR3aa: CASSNKRQGFTDTQYF
CDR3nt: TGTGCCAGCAGTAATAAACGACAGGGATTCACAGATACGCAGTATTTT

v_gene: TRBV27
j_gene: TRBJ2-7
abundance: -
d_gene: -
CDR3aa: CASSTDYGADEQYF
CDR3nt: TGTGCCAGCAGTACTGACTATGGTGCGGACGAGCAGTACTTC

v_gene: TRBV6-4
j_gene: TRBJ2-1
abundance: -
d_gene: -
CDR3aa: CASSDRWGSYNEQFF
CDR3nt: TGTGCCAGCAGTGACAGGTGGGGCTCTTACAATGAGCAGTTCTTC

v_gene: TRBV28
j_gene: TRBJ2-5
abundance: -
d_gene: -
CDR3aa: CASSLGETQYF
CDR3nt: TGTGCCAGCAGTTTGGGGGAGACCCAGTACTTC

v_gene: TRBV28
j_gene: TRBJ1-2
abundance: -
d_gene: -
CDR3aa: CASSLTAEPPYGYTF
CDR3nt: TGTGCCAGCAGTTTAACAGCCGAACCGCCCTATGGCTACACCTTC

v_gene: TRBV30
j_gene: TRBJ2-7
abundance: -
d_gene: -
CDR3aa: CAWSVLRYEQYF
CDR3nt: TGTGCCTGGAGTGTATTACGCTACGAGCAGTACTTC

v_gene: TRBV28
j_gene: TRBJ2-2
abundance: -
d_gene: -
CDR3aa: CASRRGAGNTGELFF
CDR3nt: TGTGCCAGCAGGAGGGGGGCTGGGAACACCGGGGAGCTGTTTTTT

v_gene: TRBV11-3
j_gene: TRBJ2-3
abundance: -
d_gene: TRBD1
CDR3aa: CASSLGQGEADTQYF
CDR3nt: TGTGCCAGCAGCCTCGGACAGGGGGAAGCAGATACGCAGTATTTT

v_gene: TRBV19
j_gene: TRBJ1-6
abundance: medium-sized
d_gene: -
CDR3aa: CATRFGNNNSPLHF
CDR3nt: TGTGCCACCCGGTTTGGGAATAATAATTCACCCCTCCACTTT

v_gene: TRBV9
j_gene: TRBJ2-1
abundance: -
d_gene: -
CDR3aa: CASSASGTYDEQFF
CDR3nt: TGTGCCAGCAGCGCGTCCGGGACTTATGATGAGCAGTTCTTC

v_gene: TRBV27
j_gene: TRBJ2-3
abundance: -
d_gene: -
CDR3aa: CASSSSVAVRGFGTDTQYF
CDR3nt: TGTGCCAGCAGTTCTTCCGTCGCCGTCCGGGGTTTCGGCACAGATACGCAGTATTTT

v_gene: TRBV6-5
j_gene: TRBJ2-5
abundance: -
d_gene: -
CDR3aa: CASSPETQETQYF
CDR3nt: TGTGCCAGCAGCCCAGAAACCCAAGAGACCCAGTACTTC

v_gene: TRBV27
j_gene: TRBJ1-6
abundance: few
d_gene: -
CDR3aa: CASSSDSYSPLHF
CDR3nt: TGTGCCAGCAGTTCCGACAGTTATTCACCCCTCCACTTT

v_gene: TRBV30
j_gene: TRBJ1-5
abundance: -
d_gene: TRBD1
CDR3aa: CAWSDRGGQPQHF
CDR3nt: TGTGCCTGGAGTGACAGGGGAGGACAGCCCCAGCATTTT

v_gene: TRBV4-1
j_gene: TRBJ1-5
abundance: -
d_gene: -
CDR3aa: CASSQDSQTAYNQPQHF
CDR3nt: TGCGCCAGCAGCCAAGACTCTCAGACAGCATACAATCAGCCCCAGCATTTT

v_gene: TRBV19
j_gene: TRBJ1-1
abundance: -
d_gene: -
CDR3aa: CASNWGGRGSEAFF
CDR3nt: TGTGCCAGTAACTGGGGGGGGCGAGGTTCTGAAGCTTTCTTT

v_gene: TRBV4-1
j_gene: TRBJ2-5
abundance: -
d_gene: TRBD2
CDR3aa: CASSPGGFETQYF
CDR3nt: TGCGCCAGCAGCCCGGGGGGGTTCGAGACCCAGTACTTC

v_gene: TRBV7-9
j_gene: TRBJ2-3
abundance: -
d_gene: TRBD2
CDR3aa: CASSYERGGTDTQYF
CDR3nt: TGTGCCAGCAGCTATGAGCGGGGGGGCACAGATACGCAGTATTTT

v_gene: TRBV5-4
j_gene: TRBJ2-3
abundance: -
d_gene: -
CDR3aa: CASSLGGPQYF
CDR3nt: TGTGCCAGCAGCTTGGGGGGGCCCCAGTATTTT

v_gene: TRBV6-4
j_gene: TRBJ2-1
abundance: -
d_gene: TRBD2
CDR3aa: CASSRTSGGAYNEQFF
CDR3nt: TGTGCCAGCAGCCGGACTAGCGGGGGGGCCTACAATGAGCAGTTCTTC

v_gene: TRBV7-9
j_gene: TRBJ1-1
abundance: -
d_gene: -
CDR3aa: CASRLEMVEAFF
CDR3nt: TGTGCCAGCAGATTGGAAATGGTTGAAGCTTTCTTT

v_gene: TRBV15
j_gene: TRBJ1-3
abundance: -
d_gene: -
CDR3aa: CATSRELLVPGNTIYF
CDR3nt: TGTGCCACCAGCAGAGAACTATTGGTGCCTGGAAACACCATATATTTT

v_gene: TRBV21-1
j_gene: TRBJ1-5
abundance: -
d_gene: -
CDR3aa: CASSPNRVWNQPQHF
CDR3nt: TGTGCCAGCAGCCCCAACAGGGTTTGGAATCAGCCCCAGCATTTT

v_gene: TRBV6-4
j_gene: TRBJ1-5
abundance: -
d_gene: -
CDR3aa: CASSVGDNQPQHF
CDR3nt: TGTGCCAGCAGTGTTGGGGACAATCAGCCCCAGCATTTT

v_gene: TRBV5-4
j_gene: TRBJ1-6
abundance: few
d_gene: -
CDR3aa: CASSLTAYNSPLHF
CDR3nt: TGTGCCAGCAGCTTGACAGCCTATAATTCACCCCTCCACTTT

v_gene: TRBV7-6
j_gene: TRBJ2-1
abundance: -
d_gene: TRBD2
CDR3aa: CASSSTSGIYNEQFF
CDR3nt: TGTGCCAGCAGCTCCACTAGCGGGATTTACAATGAGCAGTTCTTC

v_gene: TRBV19
j_gene: TRBJ1-1
abundance: -
d_gene: -
CDR3aa: CASSIERRSEAFF
CDR3nt: TGTGCCAGTAGTATAGAGAGGCGGAGTGAAGCTTTCTTT